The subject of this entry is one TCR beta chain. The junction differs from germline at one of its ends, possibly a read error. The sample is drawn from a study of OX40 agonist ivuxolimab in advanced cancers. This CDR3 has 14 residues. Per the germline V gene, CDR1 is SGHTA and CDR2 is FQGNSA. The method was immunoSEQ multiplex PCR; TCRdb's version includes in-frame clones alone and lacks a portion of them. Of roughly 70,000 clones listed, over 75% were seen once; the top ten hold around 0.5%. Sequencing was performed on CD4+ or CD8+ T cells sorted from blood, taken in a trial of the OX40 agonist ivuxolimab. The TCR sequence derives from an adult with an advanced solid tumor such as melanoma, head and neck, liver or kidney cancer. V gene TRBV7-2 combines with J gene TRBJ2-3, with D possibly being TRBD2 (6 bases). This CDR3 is CASTLTGETDTQYF. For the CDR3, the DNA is TGTGCCAGCACCTTAACGGGGGAGACAGATACGCAGTATTTT.